The rows below give T cell receptor beta chains drawn from one sample of a study of blood T cell repertoires in COVID-19. Sequenced by immunoSEQ multiplex PCR; TCRdb stores in-frame clones only, minus some. The data show over 130,000 clones, 80% to 90% seen once. Specimen: peripheral blood. These receptor sequences come from a man in his 70s with acute or convalescent COVID-19. The CDR3 runs from the conserved cysteine through the conserved F or W. Fields, in order: CDR3 protein, V gene, CDR3 length, D gene, J gene. A D gene is named only where the DNA matches it firmly.

CDR3 protein: CASSPGQGATNEKLFF; V gene: TRBV4-3; CDR3 length: 16; D gene: TRBD1; J gene: TRBJ1-4
CDR3 protein: CASSAGTSVRETQYF; V gene: TRBV2; CDR3 length: 15; D gene: TRBD2; J gene: TRBJ2-5
CDR3 protein: CASSSQGPGEKLFF; V gene: TRBV5-1; CDR3 length: 14; D gene: .; J gene: TRBJ1-4
CDR3 protein: CASARVTGELFF; V gene: TRBV25-1; CDR3 length: 12; D gene: .; J gene: TRBJ2-2
CDR3 protein: CASSKTGTSRSGANVLTF; V gene: TRBV9; CDR3 length: 18; D gene: .; J gene: TRBJ2-6
CDR3 protein: CASSSPGQGKWEQYF; V gene: TRBV6-2/TRBV6-3; CDR3 length: 15; D gene: TRBD1; J gene: TRBJ2-7
CDR3 protein: CASSLTANYGYTF; V gene: TRBV12-3/TRBV12-4; CDR3 length: 13; D gene: .; J gene: TRBJ1-2
CDR3 protein: CASSPGLTTYNEQFF; V gene: TRBV7-9; CDR3 length: 15; D gene: TRBD2; J gene: TRBJ2-1
CDR3 protein: CASSPQAGANNEQFF; V gene: TRBV6-4; CDR3 length: 15; D gene: .; J gene: TRBJ2-1
CDR3 protein: CASSLVGTSGPNEQFF; V gene: TRBV7-2; CDR3 length: 16; D gene: TRBD2; J gene: TRBJ2-1
CDR3 protein: CASSSRANEKLFF; V gene: TRBV5-1; CDR3 length: 13; D gene: .; J gene: TRBJ1-4
CDR3 protein: CASSRTLNYEQYF; V gene: TRBV7-2; CDR3 length: 13; D gene: .; J gene: TRBJ2-7
CDR3 protein: CASSSGTGGNTEAFF; V gene: TRBV6-2/TRBV6-3; CDR3 length: 15; D gene: TRBD1; J gene: TRBJ1-1
CDR3 protein: CASSLEGLAAGELFF; V gene: TRBV5-1; CDR3 length: 15; D gene: TRBD2; J gene: TRBJ2-2
CDR3 protein: CASSQDSLAGPYNEQFF; V gene: TRBV4-3; CDR3 length: 17; D gene: .; J gene: TRBJ2-1
CDR3 protein: CASSYGGLNTEAFF; V gene: TRBV6-2/TRBV6-3; CDR3 length: 14; D gene: .; J gene: TRBJ1-1
CDR3 protein: CASSLGRGIGNQPQHF; V gene: TRBV7-6; CDR3 length: 16; D gene: .; J gene: TRBJ1-5
CDR3 protein: CASSLVGSGANVLTF; V gene: TRBV5-4; CDR3 length: 15; D gene: .; J gene: TRBJ2-6
CDR3 protein: CASRGPGLAYEQYF; V gene: TRBV6-5; CDR3 length: 14; D gene: TRBD2; J gene: TRBJ2-7
CDR3 protein: CAISPGQTQETQYF; V gene: TRBV10-3; CDR3 length: 14; D gene: .; J gene: TRBJ2-5
CDR3 protein: CASSLGTSGRGAETQYF; V gene: TRBV5-8; CDR3 length: 17; D gene: TRBD2; J gene: TRBJ2-5
CDR3 protein: CASSSADRALYGYTF; V gene: TRBV28; CDR3 length: 15; D gene: TRBD1; J gene: TRBJ1-2
CDR3 protein: CASSPYGGSGNNEQFF; V gene: TRBV11-3; CDR3 length: 16; D gene: TRBD2; J gene: TRBJ2-1
CDR3 protein: CASSSGQGPYEQYF; V gene: TRBV4-1; CDR3 length: 14; D gene: TRBD1; J gene: TRBJ2-7
CDR3 protein: CASSLVAELPEAFF; V gene: TRBV11-1; CDR3 length: 14; D gene: .; J gene: TRBJ1-1
CDR3 protein: CASSLEDFATDTQYF; V gene: TRBV5-1; CDR3 length: 15; D gene: .; J gene: TRBJ2-3
CDR3 protein: CAWSRGNSGEQYF; V gene: TRBV30; CDR3 length: 13; D gene: .; J gene: TRBJ2-7
CDR3 protein: CASSVGALQGTQETQYF; V gene: TRBV9; CDR3 length: 17; D gene: .; J gene: TRBJ2-5
CDR3 protein: CASSFRTGGADTQYF; V gene: TRBV6-2/TRBV6-3; CDR3 length: 15; D gene: TRBD1; J gene: TRBJ2-3
CDR3 protein: CAISPGTGGEGSNQPQHF; V gene: TRBV10-3; CDR3 length: 18; D gene: TRBD1; J gene: TRBJ1-5
CDR3 protein: CASMGGQGARQQPQHF; V gene: TRBV19; CDR3 length: 16; D gene: TRBD1; J gene: TRBJ1-5
CDR3 protein: CASSLRMSPASSYNSPLHF; V gene: TRBV28; CDR3 length: 19; D gene: .; J gene: TRBJ1-6
CDR3 protein: CASSFGTSGGNEQFF; V gene: TRBV7-3; CDR3 length: 15; D gene: TRBD2; J gene: TRBJ2-1
CDR3 protein: CASSWDIWSYNEQFF; V gene: TRBV5-4; CDR3 length: 15; D gene: .; J gene: TRBJ2-1
CDR3 protein: CASSQRGDTEAFF; V gene: TRBV18; CDR3 length: 13; D gene: .; J gene: TRBJ1-1
CDR3 protein: CASSETSNEQFF; V gene: TRBV6-2/TRBV6-3; CDR3 length: 12; D gene: .; J gene: TRBJ2-1
CDR3 protein: CASSLVPGTGGNQPQHF; V gene: TRBV5-5; CDR3 length: 17; D gene: TRBD1; J gene: TRBJ1-5
CDR3 protein: CASSVGEAGGYYEQYF; V gene: TRBV9; CDR3 length: 16; D gene: TRBD1; J gene: TRBJ2-7
CDR3 protein: CASSRSTDTQYF; V gene: TRBV27; CDR3 length: 12; D gene: .; J gene: TRBJ2-3
CDR3 protein: CASSLTGGGGPQHF; V gene: TRBV5-1; CDR3 length: 14; D gene: TRBD1; J gene: TRBJ1-5
CDR3 protein: CASSSRQGYYEQYF; V gene: TRBV3-1/TRBV3-2; CDR3 length: 14; D gene: TRBD1; J gene: TRBJ2-7
CDR3 protein: CASSVAGLAKNIQYF; V gene: TRBV9; CDR3 length: 15; D gene: .; J gene: TRBJ2-4
CDR3 protein: CASSGNRDYIDNEQFF; V gene: TRBV21-1; CDR3 length: 16; D gene: .; J gene: TRBJ2-1
CDR3 protein: CASSLNRGTEAFF; V gene: TRBV7-3; CDR3 length: 13; D gene: .; J gene: TRBJ1-1
CDR3 protein: CASSRDRANEQFF; V gene: TRBV7-2; CDR3 length: 13; D gene: TRBD1; J gene: TRBJ2-1
CDR3 protein: CASSSGLAGLYEQYF; V gene: TRBV27; CDR3 length: 15; D gene: TRBD2; J gene: TRBJ2-7
CDR3 protein: CASSPLGQGAYEQYF; V gene: TRBV6-2/TRBV6-3; CDR3 length: 15; D gene: TRBD1; J gene: TRBJ2-7
CDR3 protein: CASSVGQPNSPLHF; V gene: TRBV9; CDR3 length: 14; D gene: .; J gene: TRBJ1-6
CDR3 protein: CASSLGQGAEQYF; V gene: TRBV27; CDR3 length: 13; D gene: TRBD1; J gene: TRBJ2-7
CDR3 protein: CASSLGTSGTTGELFF; V gene: TRBV5-4; CDR3 length: 16; D gene: TRBD2; J gene: TRBJ2-2
CDR3 protein: CASSLNTNSYEQYF; V gene: TRBV19; CDR3 length: 14; D gene: .; J gene: TRBJ2-7
CDR3 protein: CASSGLTAEYGYTF; V gene: TRBV5-1; CDR3 length: 14; D gene: .; J gene: TRBJ1-2
CDR3 protein: CAWSAGDRPNYGYTF; V gene: TRBV30; CDR3 length: 15; D gene: TRBD1; J gene: TRBJ1-2